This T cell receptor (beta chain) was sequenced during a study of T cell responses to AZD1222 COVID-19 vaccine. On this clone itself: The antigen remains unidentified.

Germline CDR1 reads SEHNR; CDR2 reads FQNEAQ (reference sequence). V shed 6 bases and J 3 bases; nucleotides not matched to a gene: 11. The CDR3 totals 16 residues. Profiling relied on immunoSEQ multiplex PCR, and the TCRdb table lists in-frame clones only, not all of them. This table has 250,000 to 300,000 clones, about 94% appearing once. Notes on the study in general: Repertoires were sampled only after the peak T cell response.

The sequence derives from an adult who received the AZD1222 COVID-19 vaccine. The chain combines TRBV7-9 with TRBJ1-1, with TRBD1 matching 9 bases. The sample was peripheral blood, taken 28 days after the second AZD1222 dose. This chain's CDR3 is CASRLRTGGGDTEAFF. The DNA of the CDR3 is TGTGCCAGCAGGCTAAGAACAGGGGGCGGTGACACTGAAGCTTTCTTT.